This T cell receptor beta chain was documented in a study of T cells in Graves' hyperthyroidism and ophthalmopathy. Overall study findings and caveats: Most thyroid clonotypes expanded above 0.001 were also detected in blood. The model anticipated ophthalmopathy a median approximately 6.7 months pre-onset.

The CDR3 is 13 amino acids. V was shortened by 5 bases and J by 3 bases, with 8 bases between the two germline ends. Germline V CDR1 and CDR2: MDHEN, SYDVKM. Amplification targeted TCR beta CDR3 regions from RNA transcripts. RT-PCR in the first round (using the HTBI primer set) targeted the TCR CDR3. A single record per CDR3 protein comes from TCRdb applying MiXCR to the multiplex PCR reads. The sample yields 640,000 or so distinct CDR3 sequences, about 14% seen once. This clonotype showed up many times. What it binds is unknown. Orbital computed tomography, thyroid ultrasound, serum thyroxine and TRAb, and clinical symptoms together informed the diagnoses.

The specimen was blood. The rearrangement uses TRBV28 and TRBJ2-4, with D possibly matching TRBD1 (6 bases). This receptor was taken from a woman aged 40 to 50 with Graves' ophthalmopathy. CDR3 sequence reads: CASSPGDKNIQYF. The CDR3 bases are TGTGCCAGCAGTCCAGGGGACAAAAACATTCAGTACTTC.